This is a list of T cell receptor beta chains from one sample in a study of control samples from healthy donors and cancer patients. Data came from immunoSEQ multiplex PCR; TCRdb stores just in-frame clones and leaves some out. The table records about 44,000 clones, around 87% of them present only once. The sample consisted of PBMCs. The receptors stem from a woman in her sixties with lung cancer. The CDR3 runs from the conserved cysteine through the conserved F or W. The D gene is left open where the match is weak. Only some rows state a clone size, as once, few, many or a class for expanded clones.

abundance	d_gene	v_gene	j_gene	CDR3nt	CDR3aa
once	-	TRBV6-5	TRBJ2-7	TGTGCCAGCAGCCCCGGGCAGGATATCTCCTACGAGCAGTACTTC	CASSPGQDISYEQYF
once	TRBD1	TRBV28	TRBJ2-6	TGTGCCAGCAGTTCCCATAACAGGGGCTGGGCCAACGTCCTGACTTTC	CASSSHNRGWANVLTF
-	TRBD1	TRBV2	TRBJ1-2	TGTGCCAGCAGGACCGGGACAGGGATCGATGGCTACACCTTC	CASRTGTGIDGYTF
-	-	TRBV7-6	TRBJ2-7	TGTGCCAGCAGCTTAGCCGGGAACAACGAGCAGTACTTC	CASSLAGNNEQYF
-	-	TRBV6-1	TRBJ1-5	TGTGCCAGCAGTGAAGCGGTGAGAGGGTATCAGCCCCAGCATTTT	CASSEAVRGYQPQHF
-	-	TRBV4-1	TRBJ1-5	TGCGCCAGCAGCCAAGATGGAGTCGCCCGCAATCAGCCCCAGCATTTT	CASSQDGVARNQPQHF
-	-	TRBV11-3	TRBJ2-2	TGTGCCAGCAGCGGGAATGGCGGGGAGCTGTTTTTT	CASSGNGGELFF
-	-	TRBV15	TRBJ1-3	TGTGCCACCAGCAGAGATCAGTCGCAGGCCCGCGACACCATATATTTT	CATSRDQSQARDTIYF
once	-	TRBV14	TRBJ1-4	TGTGCCAGCAGCCATGCCACCGGGACAAGTAACATCGAGCTGTTTTTT	CASSHATGTSNIELFF
once	-	TRBV5-5	TRBJ1-6	TGTGCCAGCAGCTTGGCCGGGACGGGATATAATTCACCCCTCCACTTT	CASSLAGTGYNSPLHF
-	-	TRBV5-6	TRBJ2-5	TGTGCCAGCAGCATCCCAGGGGACCCTAAACAAGAGACCCAGTACTTC	CASSIPGDPKQETQYF
-	-	TRBV28	TRBJ2-7	TGTGCCAGCAGTTTAAGTGGAGGGGGATCCTACGAGCAGTACTTC	CASSLSGGGSYEQYF
-	-	TRBV2	TRBJ1-2	TGTGCCAGCAGTGAAGAGGCAAATCGCTATGGCTACACCTTC	CASSEEANRYGYTF
-	-	TRBV7-2	TRBJ1-1	TGTGCCAGCAGCTTAAGTCTCACAGCGAACACTGAAGCTTTCTTT	CASSLSLTANTEAFF
-	-	TRBV3-1/TRBV3-2	TRBJ2-7	TGTGCCAGCAGCCAAGCGTATGGGGGGCCATACGAGCAGTACTTC	CASSQAYGGPYEQYF
-	TRBD1	TRBV5-1	TRBJ1-3	TGCGCCAGCAGCCCGGACAGGAGTGGAAACACCATATATTTT	CASSPDRSGNTIYF
-	-	TRBV19	TRBJ1-5	TGTGCCAGTAGTATTCCCGGACGAACGAGGGATCAGCCCCAGCATTTT	CASSIPGRTRDQPQHF
few	TRBD1	TRBV11-2	TRBJ2-6	TGTGCCAGCAGCGTCAGACAGGGTGGGGACGTCCTGACTTTC	CASSVRQGGDVLTF
-	TRBD1	TRBV12-3/TRBV12-4	TRBJ1-2	TGTGCCAGCAGGGGACAGAATGGCTACACCTTC	CASRGQNGYTF
-	TRBD2	TRBV7-9	TRBJ2-3	TGTGTGGGAAGACTAGCGGGGTCAGATACGCAGTATTTT	CVGRLAGSDTQYF
-	-	TRBV21-1	TRBJ2-7	TGTGCCAGCAATGTCGTTGAGGGCAGGAGCTCCTACGAGCAGTACTTC	CASNVVEGRSSYEQYF
-	TRBD1	TRBV18	TRBJ2-3	TGTGCCAGCTCTCCCGGACAGGGGAAGGGCACAGATACGCAGTATTTT	CASSPGQGKGTDTQYF
-	-	TRBV2	TRBJ2-5	TGTGCCAGCAGCGACATCAACCCCGGGGTACGCGAGACCCAGTACTTC	CASSDINPGVRETQYF
-	-	TRBV7-2	TRBJ1-4	TGTGCCAGCAGCCCAGAGGCAGGGAGGGGTGAAAAACTGTTTTTT	CASSPEAGRGEKLFF
-	-	TRBV5-5	TRBJ1-3	TGTGCCAGCAGCTTGGCGCCCATGCGTGGGGACACCATATATTTT	CASSLAPMRGDTIYF
-	TRBD2	TRBV9	TRBJ2-1	TGTGCCAGCAGCGTAGAGGCCCTAGCGGTAGGTCGAAATGAGCAGTTCTTC	CASSVEALAVGRNEQFF